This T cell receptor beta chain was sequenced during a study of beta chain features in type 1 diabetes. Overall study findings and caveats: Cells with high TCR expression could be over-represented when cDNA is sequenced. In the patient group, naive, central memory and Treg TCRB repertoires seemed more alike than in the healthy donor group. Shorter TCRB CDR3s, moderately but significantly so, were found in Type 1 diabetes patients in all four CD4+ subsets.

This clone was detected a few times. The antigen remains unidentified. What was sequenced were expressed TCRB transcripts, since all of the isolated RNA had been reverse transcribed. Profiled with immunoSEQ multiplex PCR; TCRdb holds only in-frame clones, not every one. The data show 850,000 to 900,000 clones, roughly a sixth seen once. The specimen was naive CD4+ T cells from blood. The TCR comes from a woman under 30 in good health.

CDR3 residues: CASSLVASGRYEQFF. In DNA, the CDR3 is TGCGCCAGCAGCTTGGTCGCTAGCGGGAGGTATGAGCAGTTCTTC. This chain links TRBV5-1 with TRBJ2-1; 11 bases map to TRBD2. Germline V gene sequence: CDR1 SGHRS, CDR2 YFSETQ. V was clipped by 0 bases and J by 8 bases; unmatched bases: 4. The CDR3 extends over 15 amino acids.